The TCR beta chain under discussion was sequenced for a study of blood T cells in healthy people across ages. Study as a whole: Per every two T cells, about one barcoded beta molecule was captured by template switching.

Notes on the study in general: Donors of long life had a larger count of naive CD4+ cells and greater diversity than aged donors.

Turning to this clonotype: Antigen unknown.

PCR was performed a second time for about 7 to 12 cycles using a sample-barcoded 5' primer and a J-beta primer mix. TCRdb fed the 5' RACE reads into MiXCR, producing one record per CDR3 protein. The sample contains some 760,000 distinct CDR3 sequences, just under 25% of which appear only once. The V and J ends lost 6 bases and 6 bases respectively, with 18 bases between them. This CDR3 region has 14 residues. Germline lookup yields CDR1 SQVTM and CDR2 ANQGSEA. These data were also reused for a study on T cells of mothers and their children. That source reports: Slightly higher, non-significant overlap characterized related mother-child pairs relative to unrelated pairs.

Specimen: blood. The chain recombines TRBV29-1 with TRBJ2-1, with D maybe TRBD1 (5 bases). The origin of this receptor is a boy between 5 and 17 years old in good health. The CDR3 loop reads CSVSGASRGNEQFF. The CDR3 nucleotides read TGCAGCGTGTCCGGCGCTTCTAGGGGCAATGAGCAGTTCTTC.